This T cell receptor beta chain emerged from a study of OX40 agonist ivuxolimab in advanced cancers. Study information: The patients got ivuxolimab, which is an agonistic anti-OX40 (CD134) antibody. At just under 85% male, the cohort had a mean age of about 60 years, ranging from about 20 to 79.

Repertoires were generated with immunoSEQ multiplex PCR, while TCRdb's copy carries only in-frame clones and drops some. This sample has 70,000 or so clones, with 75% to 90% found just once. To note about this clone: The antigen is unknown.

The CDR3 totals 14 residues. The germline CDR1 and CDR2 sequences are MNHEY and SMNVEV (reference sequence). The germline V and J ends were trimmed by 2 bases and 2 bases, with 10 bases remaining between them. Study results and limitations: Relatively little clonal expansion, among the lowest observed, appeared in partial responders at 0.1-3.0 mg/kg. Several nonresponders also turned out to have low normalized T-cell clonal expansion.

This sequence was found in an adult with an advanced solid tumor such as melanoma, head and neck, liver or kidney cancer. The sequences come from CD4+ or CD8+ T cells sorted from blood, collected in a trial of the OX40 agonist ivuxolimab. The V gene is TRBV27, the J gene TRBJ2-7; the D is unclear. This CDR3 is CASSLIGETYEQYF. The CDR3 DNA sequence: TGTGCCAGCAGTTTAATCGGAGAAACCTACGAGCAGTACTTC.